This note documents a single T cell receptor beta chain sequence. This entry belongs to a study of control samples from healthy donors and cancer patients. This table comes from immunoSEQ multiplex PCR, and its TCRdb copy is limited to in-frame clones, with some not included. The sample has around 58,000 clones, approximately 88% seen once. Material for sequencing was blood. The sequence came from a man in his forties or fifties in good health.

CDR3 protein: CASSSPAQETQYF. The DNA for the CDR3 is TGTGCCAGCAGTTCTCCGGCCCAGGAGACGCAGTATTTT. The V gene is TRBV28, the J gene TRBJ2-3, with unresolved D. The V gene lost 4 bases and the J gene lost 9 bases, with 14 bases spanning the gap. This CDR3 has 13 residues. The V gene's germline CDR1 is MDHEN and CDR2 SYDVKM. Using reference TRBV28 and TRBJ2-3 for the parts outside the CDR3, the full variable domain is DVKVTQSSRYLVKRTGEKVFLECVQDMDHENMFWYRQDPGLGLRLIYFSYDVKMKEKGDIPEGYSVSREKKERFSLILESASTNQTSMYLCASSSPAQETQYFGPGTRLTVL.